The T cell receptor beta chain described here comes from a study of blood T cell repertoires in COVID-19 (TCRdb year 2020). With regard to the full study: The collaborator samples originated in the United States, Italy and Spain and spanned the acute and convalescent phases of COVID-19. The dataset comprised deeply sampled blood TCRbeta repertoires from subjects exposed to, actively infected with, or recovered from COVID-19. Where available, HLA class I and class II types were obtained from metadata supplied by the sample provider rather than from assay-based typing. The repertoires were released in a freely available public database meant as a resource for research on the immune response to SARS-CoV-2. Sample metadata almost always included a de-identified subject ID, COVID-19 status, age in years and sex. The material from the prospective study consisted of cDNA or gDNA derived from T cells, B-cell-depleted T cells, or PBMCs. The samples were drawn from two sources: the first 160 participants of the ongoing ImmuneRACE study, and fewer than 1,500 subjects contributed by 6 global collaborators. Study-wide conclusions, independent of this receptor: Clinical and demographic metadata were provided uncurated, with the amount varying by source and participant.

This clone was seen only once. Its antigen is unknown. It has no much larger one-base neighbor in the sample; base qualities were not kept. Sequences LNHDA (CDR1) and SQIVND (CDR2) are obtained from the germline V gene (reference sequence). Clipping removes 8 bases from V and 3 bases from J, with 7 as the unmatched junction base count. The CDR3 contains 15 residues, cysteine and phenylalanine counted. Only the CDR3 DNA stays, 45 bases, in frame from base 1. One collaborating source in Seattle enrolled patients while the patients were actively infected and followed the patients over time throughout the course of disease. Whole blood was collected in K2EDTA tubes by collaborating institutions according to the institutions' own protocols. For TCRbeta analysis, collaborator samples were shipped as frozen whole blood, as isolated PBMCs, or as DNA extracted from either sample type. TCRbeta CDR3 regions were amplified from genomic DNA using the immunoSEQ Assay, a bias-controlled multiplex PCR. Processing in the source paper ran as follows. The number of nucleated cells in each sample was estimated by amplification of reference gene primers within the assay. Sequence reads were collapsed and filtered to measure the absolute abundance of every unique TCRbeta CDR3 rearrangement. For each sample, productive Simpson clonality was calculated as the square root of Simpson's diversity index across productive rearrangements. TCRdb stores this immuneACCESS table with in-frame sequences only. Part of the clones is absent; in the studies checked, under half of the shortfall reflects unresolved V genes, and no reason is known for the rest. V and J calls and clone size are those listed in that table; D and trimming were worked out from the DNA. Present in this sample are nearly 200,000 clones, 70% to 90% of which were seen just once. Around 0.93% of the sample belongs to the ten largest clones.

The rearranged chain carries TRBV19 and TRBJ1-6, with 7 bases in between that match TRBD1. Material for sequencing was peripheral blood. The receptor's source is a man aged 55 to 70 with COVID-19, enrolled during active disease. Read as DNA, the sequence is TGTGCCAGTGCATCCCGGGACAGCTATAATTCACCCCTCCACTTT. This gives the protein CASASRDSYNSPLHF.